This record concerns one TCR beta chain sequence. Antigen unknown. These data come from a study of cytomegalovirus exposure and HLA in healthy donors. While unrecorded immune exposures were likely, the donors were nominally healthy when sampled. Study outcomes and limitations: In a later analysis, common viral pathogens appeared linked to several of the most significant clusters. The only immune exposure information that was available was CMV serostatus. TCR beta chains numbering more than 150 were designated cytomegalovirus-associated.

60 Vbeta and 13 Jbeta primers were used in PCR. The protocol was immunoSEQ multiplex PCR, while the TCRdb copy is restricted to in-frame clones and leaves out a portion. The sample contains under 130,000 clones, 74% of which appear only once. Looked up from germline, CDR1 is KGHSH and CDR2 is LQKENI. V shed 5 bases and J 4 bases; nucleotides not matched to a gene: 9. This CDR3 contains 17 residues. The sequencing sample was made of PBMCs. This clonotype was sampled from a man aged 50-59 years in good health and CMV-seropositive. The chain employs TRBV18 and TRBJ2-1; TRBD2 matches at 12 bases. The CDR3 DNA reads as TGTGCCAGCTCAACTGCTAGCGGGAGGGCCGGGTACAATGAGCAGTTCTTC. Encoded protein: CASSTASGRAGYNEQFF.